This T cell receptor (beta chain) was sequenced for a study of identical twins. The CDR3 runs 17 residues. V was trimmed by 3 bases and J by 2 bases, leaving 17 bases between them. The germline CDR1 and CDR2 sequences are MNHNS and SASEGT. One entry per CDR3 protein results from TCRdb running MiXCR on the 5' RACE reads. The data show 1.5 million or so distinct CDR3 sequences, more than 30% seen once. This sequence was found in a newborn girl in good health. The rearrangement joins TRBV6-1 to TRBJ2-1; D is uncertain. Specimen: cord blood. The CDR3 DNA reads TGTGCCAGCAGTGACCCTGTGGCAGCCCCTCCCTACAATGAGCAGTTCTTC. The encoded protein is CASSDPVAAPPYNEQFF.